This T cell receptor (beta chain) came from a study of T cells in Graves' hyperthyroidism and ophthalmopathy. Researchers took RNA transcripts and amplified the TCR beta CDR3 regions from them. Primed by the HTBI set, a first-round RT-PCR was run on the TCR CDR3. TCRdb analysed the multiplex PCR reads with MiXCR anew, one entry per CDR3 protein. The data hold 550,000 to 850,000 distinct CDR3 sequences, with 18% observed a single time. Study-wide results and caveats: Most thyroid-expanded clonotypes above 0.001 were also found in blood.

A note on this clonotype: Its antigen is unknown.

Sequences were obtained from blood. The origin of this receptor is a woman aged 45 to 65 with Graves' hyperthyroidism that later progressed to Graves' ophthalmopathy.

CDR3 amino acids: CASIHQGASGGGNNEQFF. For the CDR3, the DNA is TGTGCCAGCATTCACCAGGGGGCTAGCGGGGGGGGAAACAATGAGCAGTTCTTC. The chain has TRBV2 and TRBJ2-1, with 12 bases fitting TRBD2. V lost 7 bases to trimming and J lost 5 bases; unmatched junction nucleotides: 15. This CDR3 has 18 amino acids. From germline, CDR1 is SNHLY and CDR2 FYNNEI.